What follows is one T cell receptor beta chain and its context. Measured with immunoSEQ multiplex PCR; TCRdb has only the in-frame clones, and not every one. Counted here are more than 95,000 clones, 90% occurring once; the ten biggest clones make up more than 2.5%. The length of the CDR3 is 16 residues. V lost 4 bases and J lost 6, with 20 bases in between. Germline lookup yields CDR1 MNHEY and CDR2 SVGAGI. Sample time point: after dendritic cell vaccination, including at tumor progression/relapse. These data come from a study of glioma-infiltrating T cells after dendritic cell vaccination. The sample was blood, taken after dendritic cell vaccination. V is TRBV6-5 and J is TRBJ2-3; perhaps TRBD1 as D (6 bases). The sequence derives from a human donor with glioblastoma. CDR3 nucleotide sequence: TGTGCCAGCAGTTCAGGGGCTCGATGGCGGCAGGATACGCAGTATTTT. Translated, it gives CASSSGARWRQDTQYF.